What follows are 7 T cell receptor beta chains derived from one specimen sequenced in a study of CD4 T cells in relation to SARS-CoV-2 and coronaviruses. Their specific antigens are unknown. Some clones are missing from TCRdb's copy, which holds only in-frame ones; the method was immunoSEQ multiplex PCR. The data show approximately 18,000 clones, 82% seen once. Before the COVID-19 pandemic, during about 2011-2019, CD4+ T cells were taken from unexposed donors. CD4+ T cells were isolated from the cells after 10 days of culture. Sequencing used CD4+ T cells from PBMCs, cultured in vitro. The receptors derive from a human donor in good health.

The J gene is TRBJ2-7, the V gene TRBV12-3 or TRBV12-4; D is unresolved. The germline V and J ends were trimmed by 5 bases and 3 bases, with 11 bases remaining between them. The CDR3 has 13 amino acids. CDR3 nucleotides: TGTGCCAGCAGTCCCATGGGCGGCTACGAGCAGTACTTC. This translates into CASSPMGGYEQYF.

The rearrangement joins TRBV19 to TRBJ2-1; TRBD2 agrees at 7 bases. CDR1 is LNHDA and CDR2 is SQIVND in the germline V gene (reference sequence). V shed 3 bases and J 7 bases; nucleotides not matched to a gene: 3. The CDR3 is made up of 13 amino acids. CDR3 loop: CASSILADNEQFF. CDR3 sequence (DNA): TGTGCCAGTAGTATCCTAGCGGATAATGAGCAGTTCTTC.

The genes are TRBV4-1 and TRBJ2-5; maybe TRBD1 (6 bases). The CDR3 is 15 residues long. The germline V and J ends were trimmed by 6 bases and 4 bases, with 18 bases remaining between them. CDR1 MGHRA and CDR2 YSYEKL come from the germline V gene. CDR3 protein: CASSRYPTGIETQYF. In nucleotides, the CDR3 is TGCGCCAGCAGTAGGTACCCCACAGGGATAGAGACCCAGTACTTC.

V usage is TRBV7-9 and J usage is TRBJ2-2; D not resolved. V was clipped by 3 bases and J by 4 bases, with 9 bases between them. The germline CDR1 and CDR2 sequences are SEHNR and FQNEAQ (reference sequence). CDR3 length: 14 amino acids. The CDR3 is CASSFNTVTGELFF. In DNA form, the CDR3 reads TGTGCCAGCAGCTTCAACACCGTCACCGGGGAGCTGTTTTTT.

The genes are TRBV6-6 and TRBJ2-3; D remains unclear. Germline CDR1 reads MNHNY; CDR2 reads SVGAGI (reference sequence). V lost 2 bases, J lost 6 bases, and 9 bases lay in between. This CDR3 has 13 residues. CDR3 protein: CASSYRPRDTQYF. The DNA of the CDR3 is TGTGCCAGCAGTTACCGCCCGCGGGATACGCAGTATTTT.

CDR3 loop: CASTLVRGMRYEQYF. CDR3 nucleotides: TGTGCCAGCACCCTAGTCCGGGGAATGCGGTACGAGCAGTACTTC. The chain has TRBV28 and TRBJ2-7; D is possibly TRBD2 (5 bases). The CDR3 runs to 15 residues. Between the trimmed V and J ends, which lost 7 bases and 4 bases, there was a span of 20 bases. The V gene's germline CDR1 is MDHEN and CDR2 SYDVKM.

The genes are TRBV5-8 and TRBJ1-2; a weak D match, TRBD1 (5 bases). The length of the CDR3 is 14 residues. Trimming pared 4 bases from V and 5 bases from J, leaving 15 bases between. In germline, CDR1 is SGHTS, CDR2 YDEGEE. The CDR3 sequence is CASSRGQGGYGYTF. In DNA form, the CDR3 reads TGTGCCAGCAGCCGGGGCCAGGGCGGTTATGGCTACACCTTC.